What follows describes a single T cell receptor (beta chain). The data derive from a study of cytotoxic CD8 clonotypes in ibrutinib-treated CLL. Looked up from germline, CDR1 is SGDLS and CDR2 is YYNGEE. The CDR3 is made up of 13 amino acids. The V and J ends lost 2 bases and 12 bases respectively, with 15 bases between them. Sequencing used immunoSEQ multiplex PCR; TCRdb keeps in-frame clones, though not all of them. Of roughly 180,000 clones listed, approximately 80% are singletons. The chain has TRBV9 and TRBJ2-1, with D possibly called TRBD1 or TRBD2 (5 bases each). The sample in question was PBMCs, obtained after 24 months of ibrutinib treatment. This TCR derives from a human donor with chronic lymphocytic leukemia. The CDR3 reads CASSVGLAVGQFF. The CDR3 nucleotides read TGTGCCAGCAGCGTGGGGCTAGCAGTGGGGCAGTTCTTC.